Shown below are 5 T cell receptor beta chains from a single sample sequenced in a study of metastatic and nonmetastatic thyroid tumors. No patient received treatment before thyroid surgery. TCRdb re-called clones via MiXCR from the PCR reads. The sample records 27,000 or so clones, roughly 15% being singletons. Sequencing was performed on blood. The source of these receptors is a male donor with papillary thyroid cancer or a benign thyroid nodule (not recorded which). Some clones in this sample may be carry-over from other donors' samples.

This clone showed up many times. V usage is TRBV10-3 and J usage is TRBJ2-7; 7 bases line up with TRBD1. Trimming took 6 bases from V and 5 from J; bases not matched to a gene: 10. The CDR3 runs 14 residues. Germline CDR1 is ENHRY and CDR2 is SYGVKD. The chain's CDR3 is CAIRTKTGSDEQYF. In nucleotides, the CDR3 is TGTGCCATCAGGACGAAGACAGGGTCTGACGAGCAGTACTTC.

This clone was detected only once. The chain joins TRBV5-1 to TRBJ2-6, with D possibly being TRBD1 or TRBD2 (5 bases each). CDR3 size: 14 residues. Germline lookup yields CDR1 SGHRS and CDR2 YFSETQ. Trimming pared 6 bases from V and 2 bases from J, leaving 9 bases between. CDR3 amino acids: CASTGSAGANVLTF. CDR3 DNA: TGCGCCAGCACAGGGAGCGCTGGGGCCAACGTCCTGACTTTC. The variable domain in full, completed from reference TRBV5-1 and TRBJ2-6, reads KAGVTQTPRYLIKTRGQQVTLSCSPISGHRSVSWYQQTPGQGLQFLFEYFSETQRNKGNFPGRFSGRQFSNSRSEMNVSTLELGDSALYLCASTGSAGANVLTFGAGSRLTVL.

V is TRBV4-3 and J is TRBJ1-1, with no clear D. Between the trimmed V and J ends, which lost 0 bases and 3 bases, there was a span of 11 bases. Germline V gives CDR1 LGHNA, CDR2 YSLEER. The CDR3 loop spans 15 amino acids. CDR3 in DNA: TGCGCCAGCAGCCAAGACTCGGACGGACACACTGAAGCTTTCTTT. This translates into CASSQDSDGHTEAFF.

V and J are TRBV6-1 and TRBJ2-7; weak D call: TRBD2 (5 bases). In germline, CDR1 is MNHNS, CDR2 SASEGT. The V end was cut by 10 bases, the J end by 10 bases, with 29 bases between. The CDR3 totals 15 residues. For the CDR3, the DNA is TGTGCCACCTCCCCCCCCCGGGCTAATCCCGGAGGTCAGTACTTC. It translates to CATSPPRANPGGQYF.

This clone is judged medium-sized. This chain joins TRBV20-1 and TRBJ2-7; unclear D gene. The germline V and J ends were trimmed by 6 bases and 0 bases, with 12 bases remaining between them. Germline V lookup: CDR1 DFQATT, CDR2 SNEGSKA (reference sequence). CDR3 length: 13 amino acids. The CDR3 nucleotides read TGCAGTGCCATCTCTGTGCCCTCCTACGAGCAGTACTTC. Translating gives CSAISVPSYEQYF.